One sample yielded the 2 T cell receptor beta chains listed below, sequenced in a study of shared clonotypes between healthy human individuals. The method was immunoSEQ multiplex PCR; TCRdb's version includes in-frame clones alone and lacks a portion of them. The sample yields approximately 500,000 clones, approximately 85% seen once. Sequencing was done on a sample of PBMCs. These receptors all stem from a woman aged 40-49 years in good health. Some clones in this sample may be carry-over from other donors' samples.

The CDR3 region is CASSSPGQGNYGYTF. The CDR3, as DNA: TGTGCCAGCAGTTCGCCGGGACAGGGAAACTATGGCTACACCTTC. The chain carries TRBV27 and TRBJ1-2; 9 bases align to TRBD1. Germline V gene lookup returns CDR1 MNHEY and CDR2 SMNVEV (reference sequence). There are 15 residues in the CDR3. V dropped 4 bases and J dropped 2; count of bases not matched to a gene: 5.

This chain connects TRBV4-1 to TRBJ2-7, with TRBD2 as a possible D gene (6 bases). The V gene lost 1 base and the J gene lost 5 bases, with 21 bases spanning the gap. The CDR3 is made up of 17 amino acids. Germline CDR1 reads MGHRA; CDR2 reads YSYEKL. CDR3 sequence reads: CASSQGQPGDASHEQYF. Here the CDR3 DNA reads TGCGCCAGCAGCCAAGGACAACCGGGAGACGCCTCTCACGAGCAGTACTTC.